These T cell receptor beta chains were read from a single sample in a study of beta chain features in type 1 diabetes. The data were produced by immunoSEQ multiplex PCR, yet TCRdb's version contains in-frame clones alone and is incomplete. The sample records around 500,000 clones, 9.5% to 12% being singletons. Source material: naive CD4+ T cells from blood. Source of these receptors: a woman aged 18-30 years in good health. Each CDR3 is given with its conserved first and last residue. A D gene is named only where the DNA matches it firmly. Rows give clone size only sometimes, using once, few, many, or a class for an expanded clone.

V gene: TRBV7-3
D gene: .
J gene: TRBJ2-6
CDR3 length: 14
clone size: .
CDR3 DNA: TGTGCCAGCAGCGCTCTGGGAGGGGCCAACGTCCTGACTTTC
CDR3 protein: CASSALGGANVLTF

V gene: TRBV5-4
D gene: TRBD1
J gene: TRBJ2-1
CDR3 length: 16
clone size: .
CDR3 DNA: TGTGCCAGCAGCCCCGGGACAGGGGAGGTGGGACTTGAGCAGTTCTTC
CDR3 protein: CASSPGTGEVGLEQFF

V gene: TRBV5-1
D gene: TRBD1
J gene: TRBJ1-6
CDR3 length: 18
clone size: .
CDR3 DNA: TGCGCCAGCAGCGCCCGACCGGGACAGGGGGATGGTAATTCACCCCTCCACTTT
CDR3 protein: CASSARPGQGDGNSPLHF

V gene: TRBV7-2
D gene: .
J gene: TRBJ2-3
CDR3 length: 12
clone size: many
CDR3 DNA: TGTGCCAGCAGACGATTCTCGGATACGCAGTATTTT
CDR3 protein: CASRRFSDTQYF

V gene: TRBV28
D gene: TRBD1
J gene: TRBJ2-1
CDR3 length: 15
clone size: .
CDR3 DNA: TGTGCCAGCAGCTTCCGGGACAGGGATCGCAATGAGCAGTTCTTC
CDR3 protein: CASSFRDRDRNEQFF

V gene: TRBV23-1
D gene: .
J gene: TRBJ2-6
CDR3 length: 16
clone size: many
CDR3 DNA: TGCGCCAGGATCCCAGAAAAGGGGCCTGGGGCCAACGTCCTGACTTTC
CDR3 protein: CARIPEKGPGANVLTF

V gene: TRBV5-4
D gene: .
J gene: TRBJ2-1
CDR3 length: 13
clone size: few
CDR3 DNA: TGTGCCAGCAGCTTGGACAGGGACGATGAGCAGTTCTTC
CDR3 protein: CASSLDRDDEQFF

V gene: TRBV19
D gene: .
J gene: TRBJ2-5
CDR3 length: 13
clone size: .
CDR3 DNA: TGTGCCAGTAGTATAGCCAGGCTGGAGACCCAGTACTTC
CDR3 protein: CASSIARLETQYF

V gene: TRBV2
D gene: .
J gene: TRBJ1-2
CDR3 length: 11
clone size: few
CDR3 DNA: TGTGCCAGCAGTGAAGCGGGAGGCTACACCTTC
CDR3 protein: CASSEAGGYTF

V gene: TRBV11-3
D gene: TRBD2
J gene: TRBJ2-1
CDR3 length: 13
clone size: .
CDR3 DNA: TGTGCCAGCGGCTTAGCGGGATGGGATGAGCAGTTCTTC
CDR3 protein: CASGLAGWDEQFF

V gene: TRBV29-1
D gene: .
J gene: TRBJ1-2
CDR3 length: 13
clone size: .
CDR3 DNA: TGCAGCGCCGAGGGCGGGGAGGACTATGGCTACACCTTC
CDR3 protein: CSAEGGEDYGYTF

V gene: TRBV7-2
D gene: .
J gene: TRBJ2-5
CDR3 length: 14
clone size: .
CDR3 DNA: TGTGCCAGCAGCTTATCCCGGGGGTCAGAGACCCAGTACTTC
CDR3 protein: CASSLSRGSETQYF

V gene: TRBV11-3
D gene: .
J gene: TRBJ1-6
CDR3 length: 13
clone size: once
CDR3 DNA: TGTGCCAGCAGCCACAACAGGGCCTCACCCCTCCACTTT
CDR3 protein: CASSHNRASPLHF

V gene: TRBV9
D gene: .
J gene: TRBJ1-2
CDR3 length: 14
clone size: .
CDR3 DNA: TGTGCCAGCAGCGTAGGGACGGATGTCGGGGGCTACACCTTC
CDR3 protein: CASSVGTDVGGYTF

V gene: TRBV2
D gene: .
J gene: TRBJ2-1
CDR3 length: 13
clone size: few
CDR3 DNA: TGTGCCAGCGAAAGGACAGCCTACAATGAGCAGTTCTTC
CDR3 protein: CASERTAYNEQFF

V gene: TRBV5-1
D gene: TRBD2
J gene: TRBJ2-5
CDR3 length: 14
clone size: few
CDR3 DNA: TGCGCCAGCCGGGAGGGGACAACGCAAGAGACCCAGTACTTC
CDR3 protein: CASREGTTQETQYF

V gene: TRBV5-5
D gene: TRBD1
J gene: TRBJ2-1
CDR3 length: 16
clone size: few
CDR3 DNA: TGTGCCAGCAGCTTGGCACCAACGACAGGGCAAAATGAGCAGTTCTTC
CDR3 protein: CASSLAPTTGQNEQFF

V gene: TRBV9
D gene: TRBD1
J gene: TRBJ2-1
CDR3 length: 17
clone size: few
CDR3 DNA: TGTGCCAGCAGCGTATCCCTGGGGACAGGGGCCGTCAATGAGCAGTTCTTC
CDR3 protein: CASSVSLGTGAVNEQFF

V gene: TRBV19
D gene: TRBD1
J gene: TRBJ2-1
CDR3 length: 14
clone size: few
CDR3 DNA: TGTGCCAGTAGGTGGACAGGGCCGTACAATGAGCAGTTCTTC
CDR3 protein: CASRWTGPYNEQFF

V gene: TRBV25-1
D gene: .
J gene: TRBJ1-1
CDR3 length: 15
clone size: .
CDR3 DNA: TGTGCCAGCAGTGCTATGACGACGGGGAGCACTGAAGCTTTCTTT
CDR3 protein: CASSAMTTGSTEAFF

V gene: TRBV6-6
D gene: TRBD2
J gene: TRBJ2-7
CDR3 length: 15
clone size: .
CDR3 DNA: TGTGCCAGCCAATATCTAGCGGGAGGACTATACGAGCAGTACTTC
CDR3 protein: CASQYLAGGLYEQYF

V gene: TRBV30
D gene: TRBD2
J gene: TRBJ2-2
CDR3 length: 13
clone size: .
CDR3 DNA: TGTGCCTGGTCTAGCGGGGGCACCGGGGAGCTGTTTTTT
CDR3 protein: CAWSSGGTGELFF

V gene: TRBV9
D gene: .
J gene: TRBJ2-2
CDR3 length: 13
clone size: few
CDR3 DNA: TGTGCCAGCAGCGTCGCGGAAACCGGGGAGCTGTTTTTT
CDR3 protein: CASSVAETGELFF

V gene: TRBV4-2
D gene: .
J gene: TRBJ2-4
CDR3 length: 14
clone size: .
CDR3 DNA: TGTGCCAGCAGCCAAGATTGGGGACTAAACATTCAGTACTTC
CDR3 protein: CASSQDWGLNIQYF

V gene: TRBV7-2
D gene: .
J gene: TRBJ2-5
CDR3 length: 14
clone size: few
CDR3 DNA: TGTGCCAGCAGCTTAGCGGGGTGGCAAGAGACCCAGTACTTC
CDR3 protein: CASSLAGWQETQYF

V gene: TRBV29-1
D gene: .
J gene: TRBJ2-6
CDR3 length: 16
clone size: few
CDR3 DNA: TGCAGCGTTGAAGGACAGGTGCGCGCTGGGGCCAACGTCCTGACTTTC
CDR3 protein: CSVEGQVRAGANVLTF

V gene: TRBV20-1
D gene: .
J gene: TRBJ2-1
CDR3 length: 11
clone size: few
CDR3 DNA: TGCAGTGCCCGCCCGCGAAATGAGCAGTTCTTC
CDR3 protein: CSARPRNEQFF

V gene: TRBV7-9
D gene: .
J gene: TRBJ2-1
CDR3 length: 13
clone size: .
CDR3 DNA: TGTGCCAGCAGCTTAGGTGGATGGAATGAGCAGTTCTTC
CDR3 protein: CASSLGGWNEQFF

V gene: TRBV29-1
D gene: TRBD1
J gene: TRBJ1-1
CDR3 length: 16
clone size: once
CDR3 DNA: TGCAGCGTCGTCTCCCCGGGGTGGACAGGGAACACTGAAGCTTTCTTT
CDR3 protein: CSVVSPGWTGNTEAFF

V gene: TRBV28
D gene: .
J gene: TRBJ2-3
CDR3 length: 12
clone size: .
CDR3 DNA: TGTGCCAGCTCTGGGGGCACAGATACGCAGTATTTT
CDR3 protein: CASSGGTDTQYF

V gene: TRBV11-3
D gene: .
J gene: TRBJ2-1
CDR3 length: 13
clone size: few
CDR3 DNA: TGTGCCAGCAGCCCGTTCCGGAACAATGAGCAGTTCTTC
CDR3 protein: CASSPFRNNEQFF

V gene: TRBV5-1
D gene: .
J gene: TRBJ2-5
CDR3 length: 13
clone size: .
CDR3 DNA: TGCGCCAGCAGCCTGGCCGGGAAAGAGACCCAGTACTTC
CDR3 protein: CASSLAGKETQYF

V gene: TRBV7-9
D gene: .
J gene: TRBJ2-7
CDR3 length: 14
clone size: .
CDR3 DNA: TGTGCCAGCAGCTTCTCCCAGGGTGTGGACGAGCAGTACTTC
CDR3 protein: CASSFSQGVDEQYF

V gene: TRBV7-9
D gene: .
J gene: TRBJ2-3
CDR3 length: 16
clone size: .
CDR3 DNA: TGTGCCAGCAGCGTGTTGGGTCCCCTTAGCACAGATACGCAGTATTTT
CDR3 protein: CASSVLGPLSTDTQYF

V gene: TRBV7-2
D gene: .
J gene: TRBJ2-5
CDR3 length: 14
clone size: .
CDR3 DNA: TGTGCCAGCAGCTTAGGCTGGCAAAAAGAGACCCAGTACTTC
CDR3 protein: CASSLGWQKETQYF

V gene: TRBV25-1
D gene: .
J gene: TRBJ2-3
CDR3 length: 11
clone size: .
CDR3 DNA: TGTGCCAGCAGTCCTCAAGATACGCAGTATTTT
CDR3 protein: CASSPQDTQYF

V gene: TRBV29-1
D gene: TRBD1
J gene: TRBJ1-5
CDR3 length: 14
clone size: few
CDR3 DNA: TGCAGCGTCTCTTGGGGACAGAACAATCAGCCCCAGCATTTT
CDR3 protein: CSVSWGQNNQPQHF

V gene: TRBV28
D gene: .
J gene: TRBJ1-5
CDR3 length: 14
clone size: few
CDR3 DNA: TGTGCCAGCAGTTTTCTCGGGAGCAATCAGCCCCAGCATTTT
CDR3 protein: CASSFLGSNQPQHF

V gene: TRBV13
D gene: TRBD1
J gene: TRBJ1-1
CDR3 length: 16
clone size: .
CDR3 DNA: TGTGCCAGCAGCCACGGGACAGGGGATAGGAACACTGAAGCTTTCTTT
CDR3 protein: CASSHGTGDRNTEAFF

V gene: TRBV7-9
D gene: .
J gene: TRBJ2-6
CDR3 length: 17
clone size: few
CDR3 DNA: TGTGCCAGCAGCTTAGTCGCAGAGCCTCTTGGGGCCAACGTCCTGACTTTC
CDR3 protein: CASSLVAEPLGANVLTF

V gene: TRBV4-3
D gene: TRBD2
J gene: TRBJ2-1
CDR3 length: 17
clone size: .
CDR3 DNA: TGCGCCAGCAGCCAGTACTGGACTAGCGGCTTTGGCAATGAGCAGTTCTTC
CDR3 protein: CASSQYWTSGFGNEQFF

V gene: TRBV30
D gene: .
J gene: TRBJ2-2
CDR3 length: 14
clone size: few
CDR3 DNA: TGTGCCTGGAGCGCCAGACCGAACACCGGGGAGCTGTTTTTT
CDR3 protein: CAWSARPNTGELFF

V gene: TRBV11-2
D gene: TRBD2
J gene: TRBJ2-3
CDR3 length: 18
clone size: .
CDR3 DNA: TGTGCCAGCAGCCGCTCTGGGACTAGCGGTACTAGCACAGATACGCAGTATTTT
CDR3 protein: CASSRSGTSGTSTDTQYF

V gene: TRBV7-2
D gene: .
J gene: TRBJ2-1
CDR3 length: 12
clone size: few
CDR3 DNA: TGTGCCAGCAGCGGGATCTACAATGAGCAGTTCTTC
CDR3 protein: CASSGIYNEQFF

V gene: TRBV18
D gene: .
J gene: TRBJ2-5
CDR3 length: 16
clone size: .
CDR3 DNA: TGTGCCAGCTCACAGACAGCCGGGGTGTACCAAGAGACCCAGTACTTC
CDR3 protein: CASSQTAGVYQETQYF

V gene: TRBV4-2
D gene: TRBD1
J gene: TRBJ2-1
CDR3 length: 16
clone size: .
CDR3 DNA: TGTGCCAGCAGCCAAGAGACAGGGGGCTCCTACAATGAGCAGTTCTTC
CDR3 protein: CASSQETGGSYNEQFF

V gene: TRBV5-4
D gene: TRBD2
J gene: TRBJ2-1
CDR3 length: 15
clone size: .
CDR3 DNA: TGTGCCAGCAGCTCCATTAGCGGGGGCTACAATGAGCAGTTCTTC
CDR3 protein: CASSSISGGYNEQFF

V gene: TRBV19
D gene: TRBD1
J gene: TRBJ1-2
CDR3 length: 14
clone size: few
CDR3 DNA: TGTGCCAGTAGTACTGCAGGGGGCAACTATGGCTACACCTTC
CDR3 protein: CASSTAGGNYGYTF

V gene: TRBV5-1
D gene: .
J gene: TRBJ1-5
CDR3 length: 13
clone size: .
CDR3 DNA: TGCGCCAGCAGCTTACGTGGGTATCAGCCCCAGCATTTT
CDR3 protein: CASSLRGYQPQHF

V gene: TRBV19
D gene: .
J gene: TRBJ2-2
CDR3 length: 15
clone size: .
CDR3 DNA: TGTGCCAGTACCAGTTCGGGAGCGGGCACCGGGGAGCTGTTTTTT
CDR3 protein: CASTSSGAGTGELFF

V gene: TRBV29-1
D gene: TRBD2
J gene: TRBJ2-2
CDR3 length: 15
clone size: few
CDR3 DNA: TGCAGCGTTGAAACGCGGGAGAGGAACACCGGGGAGCTGTTTTTT
CDR3 protein: CSVETRERNTGELFF

V gene: TRBV7-9
D gene: .
J gene: TRBJ2-1
CDR3 length: 14
clone size: few
CDR3 DNA: TGTGCCAGCAGCCCCCCTGGGGTAGTCAATGAGCAGTTCTTC
CDR3 protein: CASSPPGVVNEQFF

V gene: TRBV27
D gene: .
J gene: TRBJ2-1
CDR3 length: 9
clone size: few
CDR3 DNA: TGTGCCACCGAACTTGAGCAGTTCTTC
CDR3 protein: CATELEQFF